The 18 T cell receptor beta chains below all came from one sample that was sequenced in a study of blood T cell repertoires in COVID-19 (dated by TCRdb to the early 2020s). To prepare the library, the immunoSEQ multiplex PCR assay was applied. Sourced from immuneACCESS, this table was stored by TCRdb with only in-frame sequences that have V and J called. A share of the clones is absent; for the studies checked, an unresolved V gene accounts for under half, and the remainder has no known explanation. This sample holds under 200,000 clones; approximately 86% were observed only once. Of the sample, 0.99% falls within the top ten clones. Sequenced input: peripheral blood. The receptors stem from a young man with acute or convalescent COVID-19.

The CDR3 coding sequence is TGTGCCAGCAGCCATACAGGGGGCGGTGGCTACACCTTC. Its translation is CASSHTGGGGYTF. The J gene is TRBJ1-2, the V gene TRBV3-1 (or the pseudogene TRBV3-2), with 9 bases matching TRBD1. The CDR3 extends over 13 amino acids. Looked up from germline, CDR1 is LGHDT and CDR2 is YNNKEL (reference sequence). Trimming removed 3 bases from V and 7 bases from J; junction bases left unmatched: 3.

The chain recombines TRBV18 with TRBJ1-5; TRBD1 might be the D (5 bases). The V gene's germline CDR1 is KGHSH and CDR2 LQKENI. The CDR3 is made up of 13 amino acids. The V gene lost 6 bases and the J gene lost 4 bases, with 10 bases spanning the gap. The DNA of the CDR3 is TGTGCCAGCTCTCGACAGACTAATCAGCCCCAGCATTTT. Protein: CASSRQTNQPQHF.

This chain connects TRBV19 to TRBJ2-3; the match to TRBD2 covers 10 bases. Germline values: CDR1 LNHDA, CDR2 SQIVND (reference sequence). The V segment lost 5 bases and the J segment 2 bases; nucleotides outside the gene matches: 10. This CDR3 spans 17 amino acids. The CDR3 loop reads CASSVSRTSGTTDTQYF. For the CDR3, the DNA is TGTGCCAGTAGTGTCTCCCGGACTAGCGGAACCACAGATACGCAGTATTTT.

The rearrangement links TRBV10-1 to TRBJ2-3; D possibly corresponds to TRBD2 (5 bases). The CDR3 covers 11 residues. Germline CDR1 and CDR2: WNHNN and SYGVQD (reference sequence). Trimming took 6 bases from V and 6 from J, leaving 7 bases between them. The CDR3 sequence is CASSTGDTQYF. CDR3 bases: TGCGCCAGCAGCACGGGGGATACGCAGTATTTT.

This chain joins TRBV30 and TRBJ1-5, with D uncertain. This CDR3 is 13 amino acids long. V lost 2 bases and J 2 bases, leaving 7 bases between the germline ends. Germline CDR1 is GTSNPN and CDR2 is SVGIG (reference sequence). CDR3 coding DNA: TGTGCCTGGAGTTTGGCAGGCAATCAGCCCCAGCATTTT. It specifies CAWSLAGNQPQHF. Full variable domain (missing parts from reference TRBV30 and TRBJ1-5): SQTIHQWPATLVQPVGSPLSLECTVEGTSNPNLYWYRQAAGRGLQLLFYSVGIGQISSEVPQNLSASRPQDRQFILSSKKLLLSDSGFYLCAWSLAGNQPQHFGDGTRLSIL.

The rearrangement uses TRBV5-5 and TRBJ2-7, with 10 bases aligning to TRBD1. V was pared by 0 bases and J by 10 bases, with 4 bases of the junction left unmatched. Germline CDR1 SGHKS, CDR2 YYEKEE (reference sequence). The CDR3 runs 13 residues. In DNA, the CDR3 is TGTGCCAGCAGCTTGGGGACAGGGGGTTTTCAGTACGTC. This gives the protein CASSLGTGGFQYV.

V and J are TRBV5-1 and TRBJ1-4; 7 bases map to TRBD1. Looked up from germline, CDR1 is SGHRS and CDR2 is YFSETQ. The J segment lost 7 bases and the V segment lost 5 bases, leaving 8 bases of the junction unmatched. The CDR3 length is 14 residues. The CDR3 loop reads CASRPGGSGEKLFF. The CDR3 DNA sequence: TGCGCCAGCAGGCCAGGGGGGTCCGGTGAAAAACTGTTTTTT.

This clone was picked up one time. The chain carries TRBV5-1 and TRBJ1-3; D gene ambiguous. V dropped 0 bases and J dropped 0 bases, with 4 bases sitting between them. Germline lookup yields CDR1 SGHRS and CDR2 YFSETQ. The CDR3 is made up of 14 amino acids. The CDR3 DNA is TGCGCCAGCAGCTTGGGGGCCTCTGGAAACACCATATATTTT. Translation gives CASSLGASGNTIYF.

As concerns this clone: The same CDR3 can be traced to other DNA sequences in this sample. The V call is TRBV19, the J call TRBJ1-5; 7 nucleotides line up with TRBD1. Germline loops: CDR1 LNHDA, CDR2 SQIVND (reference sequence). J lost 5 bases, V lost 6 bases, and 4 bases had no gene match. The CDR3 totals 13 residues. The CDR3 DNA sequence: TGTGCCAGTAGCACGACAGGGTATCAGCCCCAGCATTTT. Its protein is CASSTTGYQPQHF.

CDR3 bases: TGTGCCAGCAGCTTAGGGGGGGTCAGACCACTCTCTGGGGCCAACGTCCTGACTTTC. Encoded protein: CASSLGGVRPLSGANVLTF. This chain links TRBV7-2 with TRBJ2-6, with D maybe TRBD2 (6 bases). Germline CDR1 reads SGHTA; CDR2 reads FQGNSA. The CDR3 spans 19 residues. The V end lost 1 base, the J end lost 0 bases, and 16 bases lay between the germline ends.

This clone was counted between two and nine times. The chain employs TRBV7-3 and TRBJ1-1; the D gene is possibly TRBD1 (6 bases). This CDR3 contains 15 residues. V dropped 0 bases and J dropped 1 base, with 9 bases sitting between them. Germline V gives CDR1 SGHTA, CDR2 FQGTGA. This CDR3 is CASSLTGHPNTEAFF. Here the CDR3 DNA reads TGTGCCAGCAGCTTAACGGGACACCCGAACACTGAAGCTTTCTTT.

The chain couples TRBV4-2 to TRBJ2-5; TRBD1 matches 8 bases. The V gene end was trimmed by 2 bases and the J gene end by 0 bases; junction bases not matched to a gene: 8. There are 17 residues in the CDR3. Germline lookup yields CDR1 LGHNA and CDR2 YNFKEQ. This CDR3 reads CASSQRRTGHDQETQYF. DNA for the CDR3: TGTGCCAGCAGCCAACGTAGGACAGGGCACGACCAAGAGACCCAGTACTTC.

The genes are TRBV3-1 (or the pseudogene TRBV3-2) and TRBJ2-5; 8 nucleotides match TRBD1. Germline CDR1 LGHDT, CDR2 YNNKEL (reference sequence). CDR3 length: 14 residues. With V trimmed by 2 bases and J by 3 bases, 2 bases remained unmatched. This chain's CDR3 is CASSQQGAKETQYF. Here the CDR3 DNA reads TGTGCCAGCAGCCAACAGGGGGCTAAAGAGACCCAGTACTTC.

The chain combines TRBV3-1 (or the pseudogene TRBV3-2) with TRBJ1-3, with a weak D call TRBD1 (5 bases). Germline V CDR1 and CDR2: LGHDT, YNNKEL (reference sequence). The V and J ends lost 2 bases and 4 bases respectively, with 9 bases between them. The CDR3 is 14 amino acids. CDR3 sequence (DNA): TGTGCCAGCAGCCAAAAAGGGGCAGGAAACACCATATATTTT. This encodes CASSQKGAGNTIYF.

In this sample, this clone turned up a few times. The chain recombines TRBV30 with TRBJ1-2, with D unresolved. Trimming removed 8 bases at V and 2 bases at J, with 9 bases between. The CDR3 has 11 amino acids. Germline CDR1 and CDR2: GTSNPN and SVGIG (reference sequence). In DNA form, the CDR3 reads TGTGCCGGCGGGATGAACTATGGCTACACCTTC. Translation gives CAGGMNYGYTF.

The V gene is TRBV10-3, the J gene TRBJ1-2, with D perhaps matching TRBD1 (6 bases). There are 16 residues in the CDR3. The germline V gene has CDR1 ENHRY and CDR2 SYGVKD. V lost 4 bases and J lost 3, with 18 bases in between. The CDR3 sequence: CAISGPGQGSDYGYTF. In DNA, the CDR3 is TGTGCCATCAGTGGGCCCGGGCAGGGGAGTGACTATGGCTACACCTTC.

This sequence joins TRBV5-4 and TRBJ1-6; 8 bases line up with TRBD1. CDR1 and CDR2 from the germline V gene are SGHNT and YYREEE (reference sequence). The CDR3 has 17 amino acids. Trimming cost V 0 bases and J 2 bases; bases outside gene matches: 4. The CDR3: CASSLVAGGTYNSPLHF. The CDR3 nucleotides are TGTGCCAGCAGCTTGGTGGCAGGGGGCACCTATAATTCACCCCTCCACTTT.

The chain links TRBV30 to TRBJ2-2; tentative D call: TRBD2 (5 bases). The CDR3 length is 13 residues. The V and J ends lost 0 bases and 3 bases respectively, with 5 bases between them. Germline CDR1 reads GTSNPN; CDR2 reads SVGIG (reference sequence). The CDR3 protein is CAWSVLDTGELFF. The CDR3 DNA reads as TGTGCCTGGAGTGTACTAGACACCGGGGAGCTGTTTTTT. Together with reference TRBV30 and TRBJ2-2, the CDR3 gives the full variable domain: SQTIHQWPATLVQPVGSPLSLECTVEGTSNPNLYWYRQAAGRGLQLLFYSVGIGQISSEVPQNLSASRPQDRQFILSSKKLLLSDSGFYLCAWSVLDTGELFFGEGSRLTVL.